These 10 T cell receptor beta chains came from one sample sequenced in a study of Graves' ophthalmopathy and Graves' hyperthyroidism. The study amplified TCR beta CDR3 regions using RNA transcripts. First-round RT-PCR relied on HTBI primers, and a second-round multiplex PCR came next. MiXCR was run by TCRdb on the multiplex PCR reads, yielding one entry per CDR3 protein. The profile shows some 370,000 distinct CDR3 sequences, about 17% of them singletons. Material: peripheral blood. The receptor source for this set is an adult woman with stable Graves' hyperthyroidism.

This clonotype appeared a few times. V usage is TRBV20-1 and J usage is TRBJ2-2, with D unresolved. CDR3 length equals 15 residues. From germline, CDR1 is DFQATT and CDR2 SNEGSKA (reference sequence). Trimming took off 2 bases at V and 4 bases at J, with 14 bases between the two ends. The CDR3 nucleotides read TGCAGTGCTAGAAAGCCACTGCGTCCCACCGGGGAGCTGTTTTTT. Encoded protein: CSARKPLRPTGELFF.

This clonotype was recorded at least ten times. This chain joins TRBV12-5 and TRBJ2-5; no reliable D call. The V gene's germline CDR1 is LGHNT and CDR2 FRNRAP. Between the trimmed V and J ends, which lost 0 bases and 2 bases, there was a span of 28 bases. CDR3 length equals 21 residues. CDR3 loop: CASGLVLKASSRGVGQETQYF. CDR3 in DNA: TGTGCTAGTGGTTTGGTACTAAAAGCGTCTTCTAGAGGCGTGGGACAAGAGACCCAGTACTTC.

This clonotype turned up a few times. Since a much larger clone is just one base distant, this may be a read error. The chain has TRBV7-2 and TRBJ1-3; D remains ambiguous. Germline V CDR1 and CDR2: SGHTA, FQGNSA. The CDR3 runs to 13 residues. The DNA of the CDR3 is TGTGCCAGCAGCCCCCTCGTCGGAAACGCCATATATTTT. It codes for CASSPLVGNAIYF.

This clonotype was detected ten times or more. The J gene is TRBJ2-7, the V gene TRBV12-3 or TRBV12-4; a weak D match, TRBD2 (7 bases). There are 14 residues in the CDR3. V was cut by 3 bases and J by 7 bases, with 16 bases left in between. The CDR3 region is CASSFSRGGREQYF. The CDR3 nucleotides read TGTGCCAGCAGTTTCTCCAGGGGAGGGCGAGAGCAGTACTTC.

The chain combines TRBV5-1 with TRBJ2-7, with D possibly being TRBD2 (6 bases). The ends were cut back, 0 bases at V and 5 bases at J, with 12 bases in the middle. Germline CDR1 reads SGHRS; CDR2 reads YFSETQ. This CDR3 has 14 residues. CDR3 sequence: CASSLEWGGDEQYF. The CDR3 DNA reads TGCGCCAGCAGCTTGGAATGGGGAGGCGACGAGCAGTACTTC.

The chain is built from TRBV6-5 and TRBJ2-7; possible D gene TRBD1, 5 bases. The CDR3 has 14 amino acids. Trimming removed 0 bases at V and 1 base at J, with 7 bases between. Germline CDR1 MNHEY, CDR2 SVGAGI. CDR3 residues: CASSYSDKSYEQYF. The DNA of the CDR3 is TGTGCCAGCAGTTACTCGGACAAGTCCTACGAGCAGTACTTC.

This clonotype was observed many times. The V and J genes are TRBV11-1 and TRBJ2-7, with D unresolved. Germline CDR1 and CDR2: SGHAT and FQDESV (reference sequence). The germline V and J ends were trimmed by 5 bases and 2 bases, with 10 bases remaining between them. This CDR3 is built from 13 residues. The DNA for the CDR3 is TGTGCCAGCAGCCCCGACAAACCCTACGAGCAGTACTTC. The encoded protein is CASSPDKPYEQYF.

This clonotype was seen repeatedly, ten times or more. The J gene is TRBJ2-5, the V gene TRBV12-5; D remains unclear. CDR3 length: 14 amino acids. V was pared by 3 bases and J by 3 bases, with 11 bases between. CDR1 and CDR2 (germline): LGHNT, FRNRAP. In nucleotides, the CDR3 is TGTGCTAGTGGTTTATTGACGGCCAAAGAGACCCAGTACTTC. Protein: CASGLLTAKETQYF.

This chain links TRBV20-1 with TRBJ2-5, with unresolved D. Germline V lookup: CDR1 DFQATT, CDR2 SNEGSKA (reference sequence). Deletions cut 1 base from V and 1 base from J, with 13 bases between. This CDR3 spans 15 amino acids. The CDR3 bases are TGCAGTGCTAGAGCGCCGGGCAGGCTCCAAGAGACCCAGTACTTC. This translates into CSARAPGRLQETQYF.

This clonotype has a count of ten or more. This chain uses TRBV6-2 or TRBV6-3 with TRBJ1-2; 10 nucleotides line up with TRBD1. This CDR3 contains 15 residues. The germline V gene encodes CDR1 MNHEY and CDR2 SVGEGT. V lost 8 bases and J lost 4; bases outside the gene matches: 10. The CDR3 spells CASAPRTGGSYGYTF. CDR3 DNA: TGTGCCAGCGCTCCCCGGACAGGGGGTTCCTATGGCTACACCTTC.